One and the same sample provided the 6 T cell receptor beta chains below, sequenced in a study of cytomegalovirus exposure and HLA in healthy donors. The PCR employed 60 Vbeta primers together with 13 Jbeta primers. The assay was immunoSEQ multiplex PCR, and TCRdb's table has in-frame clones only and misses some. The sample records 210,000 or so clones, approximately 90% being singletons. The sequenced sample was PBMCs. The receptors originated from a woman aged 18-29 years in good health and CMV-seronegative.

The CDR3 coding sequence is TGTGCCAGTAGTGCCACAGGGGGTTATAAGGAAAAACTGTTTTTT. Its translation is CASSATGGYKEKLFF. The gene calls are TRBV19 and TRBJ1-4, with 8 bases identical to TRBD1. Germline trimming cut 5 bases from V and 8 bases from J; bases unmatched to any gene: 10. CDR1 LNHDA and CDR2 SQIVND come from the germline V gene (reference sequence). The CDR3 sequence is 15 residues long.

The rearrangement links TRBV5-4 to TRBJ1-2; D not certain. CDR3 length: 16 amino acids. V was clipped by 0 bases and J by 4 bases, with 16 bases between them. Per the germline V gene, CDR1 is SGHNT and CDR2 is YYREEE (reference sequence). The CDR3 region is CASSLGGGSRAYGYTF. DNA of the CDR3: TGTGCCAGCAGCTTGGGCGGCGGCAGTAGAGCCTATGGCTACACCTTC.

This sequence joins TRBV28 and TRBJ2-3, with a tentative D call TRBD2 (5 bases). V dropped 6 bases and J dropped 7 bases, with 14 bases sitting between them. CDR1 and CDR2 from the germline V gene are MDHEN and SYDVKM. The CDR3 extends over 13 amino acids. The CDR3 DNA reads as TGTGCCAGCAGCGTAGGGTGGGAGAATACGCAGTATTTT. As protein: CASSVGWENTQYF.

The rearrangement links TRBV4-3 to TRBJ2-3; 10 bases agree with TRBD2. CDR1 and CDR2 from the germline V gene are LGHNA and YSLEER. The CDR3 has 16 residues. The junction had 2 bases not matched to a gene; V was cut back by 0 bases and J by 2 bases. The CDR3 DNA sequence: TGCGCCAGCAGCCAAGATCTAGCGGGAGACACAGATACGCAGTATTTT. Its protein is CASSQDLAGDTDTQYF.

This clone was recorded only once. The chain links TRBV2 to TRBJ2-5, with D possibly being TRBD1 (6 bases). V lost 6 bases, J lost 4 bases, and 12 bases lay in between. Germline V gene lookup returns CDR1 SNHLY and CDR2 FYNNEI. The CDR3 contains 13 residues. In DNA form, the CDR3 reads TGTGCCAGCAGGGGCTGGGGGCGAGAGACCCAGTACTTC. This codes for CASRGWGRETQYF.

The chain has TRBV27 and TRBJ2-5; 7 bases map to TRBD2. Germline V lookup: CDR1 MNHEY, CDR2 SMNVEV (reference sequence). V was pared by 4 bases and J by 9 bases, with 11 bases of the junction left unmatched. This CDR3 is built from 14 residues. The CDR3 protein is CASSSGGYKRAQYF. CDR3 nucleotides: TGTGCCAGCAGTTCCGGGGGGTACAAGAGAGCCCAGTACTTC.